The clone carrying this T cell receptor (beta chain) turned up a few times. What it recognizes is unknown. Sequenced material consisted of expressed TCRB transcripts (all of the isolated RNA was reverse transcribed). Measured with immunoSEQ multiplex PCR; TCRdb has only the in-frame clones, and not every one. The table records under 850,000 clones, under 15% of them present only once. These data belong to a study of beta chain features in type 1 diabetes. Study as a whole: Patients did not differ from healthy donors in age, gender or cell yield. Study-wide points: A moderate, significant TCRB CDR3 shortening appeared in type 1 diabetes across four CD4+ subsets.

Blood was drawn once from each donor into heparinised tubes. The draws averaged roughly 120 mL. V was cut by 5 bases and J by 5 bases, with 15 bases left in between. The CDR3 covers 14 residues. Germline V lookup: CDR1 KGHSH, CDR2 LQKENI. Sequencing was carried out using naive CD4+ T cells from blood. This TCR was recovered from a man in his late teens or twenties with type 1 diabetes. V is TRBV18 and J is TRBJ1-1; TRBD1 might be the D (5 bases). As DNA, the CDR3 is TGTGCCAGCTCATTACAGGCGGCGGGGACTGAAGCTTTCTTT. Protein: CASSLQAAGTEAFF. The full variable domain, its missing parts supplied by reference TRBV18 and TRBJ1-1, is NAGVMQNPRHLVRRRGQEARLRCSPMKGHSHVYWYRQLPEEGLKFMVYLQKENIIDESGMPKERFSAEFPKEGPSILRIQQVVRGDSAAYFCASSLQAAGTEAFFGQGTRLTVV.